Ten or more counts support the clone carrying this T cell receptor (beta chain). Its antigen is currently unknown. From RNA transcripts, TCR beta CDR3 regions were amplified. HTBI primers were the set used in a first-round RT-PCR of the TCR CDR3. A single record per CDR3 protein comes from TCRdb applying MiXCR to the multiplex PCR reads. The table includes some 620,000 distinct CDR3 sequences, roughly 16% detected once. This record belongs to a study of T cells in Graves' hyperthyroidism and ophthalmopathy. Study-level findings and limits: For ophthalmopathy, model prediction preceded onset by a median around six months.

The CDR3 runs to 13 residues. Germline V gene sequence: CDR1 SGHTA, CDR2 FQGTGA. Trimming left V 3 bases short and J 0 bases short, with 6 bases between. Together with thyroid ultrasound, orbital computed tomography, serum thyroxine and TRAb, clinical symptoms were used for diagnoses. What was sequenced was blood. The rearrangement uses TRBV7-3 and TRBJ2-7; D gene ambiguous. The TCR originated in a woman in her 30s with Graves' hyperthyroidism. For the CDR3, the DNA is TGTGCCAGCAGCTTCGGCCCCTCCTACGAGCAGTACTTC. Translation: CASSFGPSYEQYF.